This T cell receptor (beta chain) originates from a study of cytomegalovirus exposure and HLA in healthy donors. The trim removed 3 bases at V and 2 bases at J, leaving 2 bases unmatched. Germline CDR1 reads MDHEN; CDR2 reads SYDVKM. CDR3 size: 15 residues. The primer mix had 60 Vbeta and 13 Jbeta primers. Here immunoSEQ multiplex PCR was the method, and the copy in TCRdb shows in-frame clones only, minus some. The sample consists of around 180,000 clones, 85% of them appearing once. As concerns this clone: Its target is unknown.

The study, taken as a whole, reports: Despite most TCR sequences being rare, some public TCRs occurred in many donors. The study listed under 200 cytomegalovirus-associated TCR beta chains.

The sequenced material came from PBMCs. This sequence joins TRBV28 and TRBJ2-3, with 10 positions matching TRBD1. The clonotype originates from a boy under 10 years old in good health and CMV-seronegative. CDR3 coding DNA: TGTGCCAGCAGTTTGGGACAGGGGCCCACAGATACGCAGTATTTT. Translated, it gives CASSLGQGPTDTQYF. The full variable domain, with the rest looked up from reference TRBV28 and TRBJ2-3, is DVKVTQSSRYLVKRTGEKVFLECVQDMDHENMFWYRQDPGLGLRLIYFSYDVKMKEKGDIPEGYSVSREKKERFSLILESASTNQTSMYLCASSLGQGPTDTQYFGPGTRLTVL.